This TCR beta chain was documented in a study of glioma-infiltrating T cells. TCR alpha and beta CDR3 regions were amplified from RNA using iRepertoire nested multiplex PCR. For one-step reverse transcription and amplification, 100-400 ng of tissue mRNA or PBMC total RNA was used. TCRdb redid the calling of the multiplex PCR reads with MiXCR, one entry per CDR3 protein. The profile covers more than 100,000 distinct CDR3 sequences, with 29% appearing a single time and 40% to 55% taken by the ten largest. This clonotype was observed a handful of times. V shed 4 bases, J shed 0 bases, and the junction held 5 bases outside the gene matches. The CDR3 covers 16 residues.

This clonotype originated in a human donor with low-grade glioma or glioblastoma, undergoing nonglioma brain surgery, or in good health (not recorded which). This rearrangement joins TRBV12-3 or TRBV12-4 to TRBJ1-1, with 10 bases that match TRBD1. The source material was glioma tissue, nonneoplastic brain tissue, or PBMCs (not recorded which). CDR3: CASSSGTGEMNTEAFF. DNA of the CDR3: TGTGCCAGCAGTTCCGGGACAGGGGAGATGAACACTGAAGCTTTCTTT.